What follows are 23 T cell receptor beta chains derived from one specimen sequenced in a study of blood T cells in healthy people across ages. Primed by a sample-barcoded 5' primer and a J-beta primer mix, a second PCR proceeded for 7 to 11 cycles. TCRdb analysed the 5' RACE reads with MiXCR anew, one entry per CDR3 protein. The sample carries 1,800,000 or so distinct CDR3 sequences, about two fifths recorded once. Sample: blood. These receptors came from a human donor in good health.

The rearrangement links TRBV7-2 to TRBJ1-2; D call uncertain. This CDR3 has 18 amino acids. Germline values: CDR1 SGHTA, CDR2 FQGNSA. V was shortened by 1 base and J by 3 bases, with 21 bases between the two germline ends. Here the CDR3 DNA reads TGTGCCAGCAGCTTAGATACTAGGACGCTCGCATTGGACTATGGCTACACCTTC. It codes for CASSLDTRTLALDYGYTF.

The chain recombines TRBV6-5 with TRBJ2-3; the D is unclear. Deletions cut 0 bases from V and 11 bases from J, with 15 bases between. Germline CDR1 and CDR2: MNHEY and SVGAGI. The length of the CDR3 is 14 residues. The CDR3 DNA follows: TGTGCCAGCAGTTACTCGTTTGGAGCCCAAAGGCAGTATTTT. Amino acids: CASSYSFGAQRQYF.

V and J are TRBV28 and TRBJ2-7, with 7 nucleotides matching TRBD1. This CDR3 comprises 16 residues. Trimming at V came to 3 bases and at J to 5 bases, leaving 13 bases not matched to a gene. Germline V CDR1 and CDR2: MDHEN, SYDVKM. CDR3 loop: CASSFDWGTVNDEQYF. The CDR3 bases are TGTGCCAGCAGTTTCGATTGGGGGACAGTGAATGACGAGCAGTACTTC.

In its sample, this clonotype was seen once. The V and J genes are TRBV11-1 and TRBJ1-1; no definite D call. The CDR3 has 13 residues. V lost 2 bases, J lost 7 bases, and 11 bases lay in between. Germline values: CDR1 SGHAT, CDR2 FQDESV (reference sequence). The CDR3 loop is CASSLSDISEAFF. CDR3 coding DNA: TGTGCCAGCAGCTTAAGCGATATAAGTGAAGCTTTCTTT.

This sequence joins TRBV6-5 and TRBJ1-1, with D possibly being TRBD1 (6 bases). V lost 8 bases to trimming and J lost 1 base, with 14 bases between them. This CDR3 region has 14 residues. Germline V CDR1 and CDR2: MNHEY, SVGAGI. This CDR3 reads CASCLPGANTEAFF. CDR3 bases: TGTGCCAGCTGCCTCCCAGGGGCGAACACTGAAGCTTTCTTT.

In this sample, this clonotype turned up a few times. The chain employs TRBV7-2 and TRBJ2-1; a possible D gene is TRBD2 (7 bases). Deletions cut 7 bases from V and 4 bases from J, with 14 bases between. Germline loops: CDR1 SGHTA, CDR2 FQGNSA. The CDR3 extends over 14 amino acids. In DNA form, the CDR3 reads TGTGCCAGCAAAGGGGGGGAGAAATACAATGAGCAGTTCTTC. Encoded protein: CASKGGEKYNEQFF.

With regard to this clonotype: An end of the junction does not agree with germline; a read error may underlie this. The chain links TRBV7-9 to TRBJ2-4; D is unresolved. The end of the DNA aligns better with TRBJ2-7, so the J call may be wrong. The CDR3 length is 14 residues. The germline V gene has CDR1 SEHNR and CDR2 FQNEAQ (reference sequence). In DNA, the CDR3 is TGTGCCGGCAGCTCCACCTTAAGGTTCTACGAGCAGTACTTC. Its translation is CAGSSTLRFYEQYF.

The chain combines TRBV28 with TRBJ2-7; D may correspond to TRBD1 or TRBD2 (6 bases each). The CDR3 runs 13 residues. The germline gives CDR1 MDHEN, CDR2 SYDVKM. The CDR3 nucleotides are TGTGCTATTACGGGACCGGGGGCTTTCGAGCAGTACTTC. Translation gives CAITGPGAFEQYF. Full variable domain (outside the CDR3, taken from reference TRBV28 and TRBJ2-7): DVKVTQSSRYLVKRTGEKVFLECVQDMDHENMFWYRQDPGLGLRLIYFSYDVKMKEKGDIPEGYSVSREKKERFSLILESASTNQTSMYLCAITGPGAFEQYFGPGTRLTVT.

This chain joins TRBV28 and TRBJ1-2; 7 nucleotides align to TRBD1. This CDR3 has 19 residues. The junction had 19 bases not matched to a gene; V was cut back by 4 bases and J by 2 bases. Germline V CDR1 and CDR2: MDHEN, SYDVKM. CDR3 sequence reads: CASSSLGATTGDRNYGYTF. Written as DNA, the CDR3 is TGTGCCAGCAGTTCTCTTGGTGCCACCACAGGGGATAGGAACTATGGCTACACCTTC.

This chain joins TRBV27 and TRBJ1-2, with D uncertain. Germline V gives CDR1 MNHEY, CDR2 SMNVEV (reference sequence). CDR3 length: 14 amino acids. V was shortened by 6 bases and J by 7 bases, with 18 bases between the two germline ends. CDR3 in DNA: TGTGCCAGCAGCCCTATCGCGGGGAAGAGTGGCTACACCTTC. Translated, it gives CASSPIAGKSGYTF.

The chain joins TRBV20-1 to TRBJ2-1; D might be TRBD1 or TRBD2, each matching 5 bases. The V gene lost 8 bases and the J gene lost 2 bases, with 10 bases spanning the gap. Germline assignment: CDR1 DFQATT and CDR2 SNEGSKA (reference sequence). The CDR3 loop spans 12 amino acids. The CDR3 sequence is CSSGTTYNEQFF. The CDR3 DNA sequence: TGCAGTTCGGGGACGACCTACAATGAGCAGTTCTTC.

V usage is TRBV9 and J usage is TRBJ2-7; unclear D gene. The V end was cut by 3 bases, the J end by 7 bases, with 14 bases between. Per the germline V gene, CDR1 is SGDLS and CDR2 is YYNGEE. The CDR3 runs 13 residues. The CDR3 coding sequence is TGTGCCAGCAGCGATAGTCCTTCGAGGGAGCAGTACTTC. It yields the protein CASSDSPSREQYF. The variable domain in full, with the rest retrieved from reference TRBV9 and TRBJ2-7, is DSGVTQTPKHLITATGQRVTLRCSPRSGDLSVYWYQQSLDQGLQFLIQYYNGEERAKGNILERFSAQQFPDLHSELNLSSLELGDSALYFCASSDSPSREQYFGPGTRLTVT.

The gene calls are TRBV7-8 and TRBJ2-7, with 10 bases fitting TRBD2. The CDR3 covers 15 residues. J gave up 2 bases and V 2 bases, and 3 bases lay outside the gene matches. The germline CDR1 and CDR2 sequences are SGHVS and FQNEAQ. Here the CDR3 DNA reads TGTGCCAGCAGCTTACAGCGGGGGGGAACCTACGAGCAGTACTTC. Residues: CASSLQRGGTYEQYF.

The genes are TRBV5-1 and TRBJ1-4, with TRBD1 identical over 7 bases. Germline V CDR1 and CDR2: SGHRS, YFSETQ. Trimming removed 0 bases from V and 2 bases from J; junction bases left unmatched: 4. CDR3 length: 16 residues. The CDR3 region is CASSLGQGETNEKLFF. In nucleotides, the CDR3 is TGCGCCAGCAGCTTGGGACAGGGAGAGACTAATGAAAAACTGTTTTTT.

The chain links TRBV20-1 to TRBJ1-1, with D possibly TRBD1 on 6 matching bases. CDR1 is DFQATT and CDR2 is SNEGSKA in the germline V gene (reference sequence). V was cut by 2 bases and J by 7 bases, with 11 bases left in between. The CDR3 runs 12 residues. The CDR3 region is CSARPGVDEAFF. CDR3 bases: TGCAGTGCTAGACCAGGGGTTGATGAAGCTTTCTTT.

This clonotype came up once. The chain uses TRBV29-1 and TRBJ1-2; D unresolved. The CDR3 extends over 14 amino acids. Germline CDR1 and CDR2: SQVTM and ANQGSEA. The ends were cut back, 1 base at V and 1 base at J, with 10 bases in the middle. The CDR3 nucleotides are TGCAGCGTTGAAGTATCAGTTCGTAACTATGGCTACACCTTC. It specifies CSVEVSVRNYGYTF.

The rearrangement uses TRBV5-1 and TRBJ2-7, with 9 bases matching TRBD2. This CDR3 spans 16 amino acids. With V trimmed by 3 bases and J by 0 bases, 7 bases remained unmatched. Germline lookup yields CDR1 SGHRS and CDR2 YFSETQ. The CDR3 reads CASSSLAGTASYEQYF. The CDR3 DNA follows: TGCGCCAGCAGCTCCCTAGCGGGGACCGCCTCCTACGAGCAGTACTTC.

V is TRBV7-9 and J is TRBJ1-2; unclear D gene. Trimming stripped 3 bases from V and 8 bases from J, with 13 bases between. Germline V lookup: CDR1 SEHNR, CDR2 FQNEAQ (reference sequence). The CDR3 loop spans 13 amino acids. CDR3 loop: CASSFDHSSGYTF. CDR3 nucleotide sequence: TGTGCCAGCAGCTTCGATCACTCCTCCGGCTACACCTTC. The entire variable domain, with the rest obtained from reference TRBV7-9 and TRBJ1-2, is as follows: DTGVSQNPRHKITKRGQNVTFRCDPISEHNRLYWYRQTLGQGPEFLTYFQNEAQLEKSRLLSDRFSAERPKGSFSTLEIQRTEQGDSAMYLCASSFDHSSGYTFGSGTRLTVV.

This clonotype was seen more than once but under ten times. The CDR3 spells CASSPQGSPSGYTF. CDR3 bases: TGTGCCAGCAGCCCTCAGGGTAGCCCATCGGGCTACACCTTC. This chain links TRBV7-6 with TRBJ1-2; maybe TRBD1 (5 bases). With 5 bases removed from V and 8 bases from J, the gap between germline ends came to 18 bases. Per germline, CDR1 SGHVS and CDR2 FNYEAQ. The CDR3 is made up of 14 amino acids.

A word on this clonotype: One end of the junction does not line up with germline, which may come from a read error. This chain connects TRBV20-1 to TRBJ1-2; possibly TRBD1 for D (5 bases). CDR1 and CDR2 (germline): DFQATT, SNEGSKA (reference sequence). The CDR3 runs to 14 residues. The CDR3 loop reads CSAIRGRVDYGYIF. The DNA for the CDR3 is TGCAGTGCTATTAGGGGCAGGGTGGACTATGGCTACATCTTC.

A remark on this clonotype: The junction differs from germline at one of its ends, possibly a read error. The V gene is TRBV20-1, the J gene TRBJ1-6, with 7 bases that match TRBD1. This CDR3 comprises 14 residues. Germline V gene lookup returns CDR1 DFQATT and CDR2 SNEGSKA (reference sequence). The CDR3 is CSARDYRGNSPRHF. The CDR3 coding sequence is TGCAGTGCTAGAGACTACAGGGGAAATTCACCCCGCCACTTT.

This clonotype was detected ten times or more. The chain links TRBV29-1 to TRBJ2-6; D unclear. CDR3 size: 15 residues. CDR1 and CDR2 (germline): SQVTM, ANQGSEA. V lost 4 bases, J lost 2 bases, and 12 bases lay in between. CDR3 sequence: CSVAEGRAGANVLTF. The CDR3 DNA follows: TGCAGCGTTGCTGAAGGACGGGCTGGGGCCAACGTCCTGACTTTC.

There are a few counts of this clonotype. The gene calls are TRBV4-3 and TRBJ1-2, with no clear D. The V end was cut by 0 bases, the J end by 4 bases, with 9 bases between. CDR3 size: 14 residues. Germline V lookup: CDR1 LGHNA, CDR2 YSLEER. The CDR3 sequence: CASSQDINSYGYTF. CDR3 coding DNA: TGCGCCAGCAGCCAAGATATAAACAGCTATGGCTACACCTTC.